This TCR beta chain was obtained from a study of blood T cells in healthy people across ages. Sample-barcoded 5' priming and a J-beta primer mix drove a second PCR of about 6 to 12 cycles. Each CDR3 protein is one row after TCRdb ran MiXCR on the 5' RACE reads. The sample holds hundreds of thousands of distinct CDR3 sequences, roughly 32% seen once. CDR3 length equals 15 residues. The V end was cut by 0 bases, the J end by 4 bases, with 11 bases between. Per germline, CDR1 SGHRS and CDR2 YFSETQ. This clonotype was counted many times. Sequencing was performed on blood. The sequence was obtained from a woman of 80 years or more in good health. The chain recombines TRBV5-1 with TRBJ2-1, with D possibly matching TRBD2 (6 bases). CDR3 region: CASSLERAGYNEQFF. The DNA for the CDR3 is TGCGCCAGCAGCTTGGAGCGGGCGGGGTACAATGAGCAGTTCTTC.